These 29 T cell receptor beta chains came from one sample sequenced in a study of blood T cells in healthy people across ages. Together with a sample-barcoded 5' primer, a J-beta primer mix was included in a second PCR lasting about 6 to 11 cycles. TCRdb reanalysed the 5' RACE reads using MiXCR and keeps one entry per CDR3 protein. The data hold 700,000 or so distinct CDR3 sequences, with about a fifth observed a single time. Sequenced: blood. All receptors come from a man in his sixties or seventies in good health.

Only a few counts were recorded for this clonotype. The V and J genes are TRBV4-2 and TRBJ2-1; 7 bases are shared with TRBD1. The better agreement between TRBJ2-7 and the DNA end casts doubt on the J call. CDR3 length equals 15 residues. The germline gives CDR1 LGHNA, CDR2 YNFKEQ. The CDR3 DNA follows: TGTGCCAGCAGCCAAGAGGGACAGAGCTCCTACGAGCAGTACTTC. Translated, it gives CASSQEGQSSYEQYF.

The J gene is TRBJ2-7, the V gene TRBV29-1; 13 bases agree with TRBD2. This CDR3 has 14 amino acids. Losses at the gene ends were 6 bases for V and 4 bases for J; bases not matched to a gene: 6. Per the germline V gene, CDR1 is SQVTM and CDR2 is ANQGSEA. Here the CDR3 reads CSVELAGGPYEQYF. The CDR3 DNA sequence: TGCAGCGTGGAACTAGCGGGGGGGCCGTACGAGCAGTACTTC.

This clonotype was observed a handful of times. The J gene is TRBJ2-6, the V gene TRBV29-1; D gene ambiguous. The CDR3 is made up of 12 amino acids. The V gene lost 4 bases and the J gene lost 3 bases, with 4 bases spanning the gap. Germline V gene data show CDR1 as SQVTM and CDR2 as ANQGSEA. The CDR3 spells CSVAGGANVLTF. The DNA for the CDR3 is TGCAGCGTTGCGGGTGGGGCCAACGTCCTGACTTTC. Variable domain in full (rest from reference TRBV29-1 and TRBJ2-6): SAVISQKPSRDICQRGTSLTIQCQVDSQVTMMFWYRQQPGQSLTLIATANQGSEATYESGFVIDKFPISRPNLTFSTLTVSNMSPEDSSIYLCSVAGGANVLTFGAGSRLTVL.

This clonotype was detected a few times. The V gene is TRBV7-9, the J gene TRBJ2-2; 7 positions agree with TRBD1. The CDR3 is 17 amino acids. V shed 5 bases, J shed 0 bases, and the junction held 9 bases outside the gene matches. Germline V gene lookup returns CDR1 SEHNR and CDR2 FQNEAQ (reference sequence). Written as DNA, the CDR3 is TGTGCCAGCAGCCCAAGACAGGGAAGAACGAACACCGGGGAGCTGTTTTTT. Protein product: CASSPRQGRTNTGELFF.

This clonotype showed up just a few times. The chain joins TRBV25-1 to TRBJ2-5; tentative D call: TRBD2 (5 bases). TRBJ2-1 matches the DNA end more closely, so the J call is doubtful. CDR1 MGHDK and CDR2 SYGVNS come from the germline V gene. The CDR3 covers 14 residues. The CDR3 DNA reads TGTGCCAGCAGTGAATCCTCCCGACGGGGTGAGCAGTTCTTC. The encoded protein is CASSESSRRGEQFF.

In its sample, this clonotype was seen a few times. The CDR3 nucleotides are TGTGCCAGCAGCTTAGAGAGCGGTTCCTACGAGCAGTACTTC. Protein sequence: CASSLESGSYEQYF. The chain is built from TRBV11-2 and TRBJ2-7; TRBD2 is a possible D gene (5 bases). The CDR3 loop spans 14 amino acids. Germline V gene lookup returns CDR1 SGHAT and CDR2 FQNNGV. V lost 0 bases to trimming and J lost 1 base, with 7 bases between them.

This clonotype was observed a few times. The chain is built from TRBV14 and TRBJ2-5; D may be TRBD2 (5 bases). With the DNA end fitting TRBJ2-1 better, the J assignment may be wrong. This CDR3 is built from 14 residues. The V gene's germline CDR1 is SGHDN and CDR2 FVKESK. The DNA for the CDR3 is TGTGCCAGCAGCCAATTCTGGACGGAGGATGAGCAGTTCTTC. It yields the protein CASSQFWTEDEQFF.

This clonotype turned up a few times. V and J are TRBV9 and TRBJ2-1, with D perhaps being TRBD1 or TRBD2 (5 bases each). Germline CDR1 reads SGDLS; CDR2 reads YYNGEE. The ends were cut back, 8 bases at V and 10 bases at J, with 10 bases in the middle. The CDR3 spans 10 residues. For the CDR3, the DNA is TGTGCCAGTGGGGGTCCCGAGCAGTTCTTC. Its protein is CASGGPEQFF.

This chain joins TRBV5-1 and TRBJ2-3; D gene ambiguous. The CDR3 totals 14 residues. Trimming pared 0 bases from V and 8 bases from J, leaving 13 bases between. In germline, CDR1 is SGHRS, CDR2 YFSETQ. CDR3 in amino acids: CASSLAQASGTQYF. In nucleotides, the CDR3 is TGCGCCAGCAGCTTGGCCCAAGCGTCTGGTACGCAGTATTTT.

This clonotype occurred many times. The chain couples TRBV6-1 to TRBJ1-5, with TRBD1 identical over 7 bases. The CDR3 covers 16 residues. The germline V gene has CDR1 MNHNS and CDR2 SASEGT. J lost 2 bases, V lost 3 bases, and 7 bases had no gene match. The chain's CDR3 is CASSDSDRVRNQPQHF. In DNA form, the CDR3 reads TGTGCCAGCAGTGACAGTGACAGGGTGCGCAATCAGCCCCAGCATTTT.

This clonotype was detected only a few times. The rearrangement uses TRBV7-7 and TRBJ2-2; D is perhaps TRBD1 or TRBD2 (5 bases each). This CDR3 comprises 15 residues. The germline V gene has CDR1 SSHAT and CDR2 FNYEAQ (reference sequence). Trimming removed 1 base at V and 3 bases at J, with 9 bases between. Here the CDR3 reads CASSLGGSDTGELFF. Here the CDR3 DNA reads TGTGCCAGCAGCTTAGGGGGGTCCGACACCGGGGAGCTGTTTTTT.

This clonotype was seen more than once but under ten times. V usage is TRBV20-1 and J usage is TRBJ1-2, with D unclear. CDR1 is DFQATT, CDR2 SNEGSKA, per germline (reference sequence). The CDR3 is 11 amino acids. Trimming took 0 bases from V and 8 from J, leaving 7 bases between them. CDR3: CSARESEGYTF. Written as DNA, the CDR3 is TGCAGTGCTAGAGAGAGTGAGGGCTACACCTTC.

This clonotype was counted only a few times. The DNA for the CDR3 is TGTGCCTGGAGCGGTCCTGGGGGAGCCTCCTACAATGAGCAGTTCTTC. Protein: CAWSGPGGASYNEQFF. The genes are TRBV30 and TRBJ2-1; D may match TRBD1 or TRBD2 (5 bases each). CDR3 size: 16 residues. Trimming left V 3 bases short and J 0 bases short, with 15 bases between. Germline assignment: CDR1 GTSNPN and CDR2 SVGIG (reference sequence). Full variable domain (remainder filled in from reference TRBV30 and TRBJ2-1): SQTIHQWPATLVQPVGSPLSLECTVEGTSNPNLYWYRQAAGRGLQLLFYSVGIGQISSEVPQNLSASRPQDRQFILSSKKLLLSDSGFYLCAWSGPGGASYNEQFFGPGTRLTVL.

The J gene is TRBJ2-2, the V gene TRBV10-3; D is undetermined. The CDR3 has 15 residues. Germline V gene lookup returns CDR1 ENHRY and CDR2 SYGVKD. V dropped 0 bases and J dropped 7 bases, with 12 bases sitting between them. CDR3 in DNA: TGTGCCATCAGTGAGTCGCCCGCCACCGACGGGGAGCTGTTTTTT. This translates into CAISESPATDGELFF.

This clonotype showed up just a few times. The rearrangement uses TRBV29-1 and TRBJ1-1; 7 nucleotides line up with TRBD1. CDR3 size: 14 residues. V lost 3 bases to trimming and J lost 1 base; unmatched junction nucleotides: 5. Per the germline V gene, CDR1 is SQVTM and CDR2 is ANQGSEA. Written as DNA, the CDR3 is TGCAGCGTTGATAGAGGGGGCAAGAACACTGAAGCTTTCTTT. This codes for CSVDRGGKNTEAFF.

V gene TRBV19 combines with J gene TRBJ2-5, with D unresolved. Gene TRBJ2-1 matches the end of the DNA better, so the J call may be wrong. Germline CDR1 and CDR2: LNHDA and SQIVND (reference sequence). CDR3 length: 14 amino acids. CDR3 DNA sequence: TGTGCCAGTAGTATAATAGCTGGGCACAATGAGCAGTTCTTC. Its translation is CASSIIAGHNEQFF.

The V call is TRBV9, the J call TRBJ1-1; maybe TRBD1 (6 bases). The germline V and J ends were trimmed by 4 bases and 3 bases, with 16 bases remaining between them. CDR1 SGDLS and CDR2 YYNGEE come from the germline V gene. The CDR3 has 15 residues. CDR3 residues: CASSRHGRGDTEAFF. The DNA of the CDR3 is TGTGCCAGCAGCCGACACGGGAGGGGGGACACTGAAGCTTTCTTT. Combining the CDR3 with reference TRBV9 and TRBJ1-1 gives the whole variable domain DSGVTQTPKHLITATGQRVTLRCSPRSGDLSVYWYQQSLDQGLQFLIQYYNGEERAKGNILERFSAQQFPDLHSELNLSSLELGDSALYFCASSRHGRGDTEAFFGQGTRLTVV.

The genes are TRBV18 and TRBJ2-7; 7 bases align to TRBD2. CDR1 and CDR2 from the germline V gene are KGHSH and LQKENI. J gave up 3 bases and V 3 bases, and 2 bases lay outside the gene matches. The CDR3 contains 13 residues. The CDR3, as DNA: TGTGCCAGCTCACCGGGACTACTCTACGAGCAGTACTTC. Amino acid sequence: CASSPGLLYEQYF.

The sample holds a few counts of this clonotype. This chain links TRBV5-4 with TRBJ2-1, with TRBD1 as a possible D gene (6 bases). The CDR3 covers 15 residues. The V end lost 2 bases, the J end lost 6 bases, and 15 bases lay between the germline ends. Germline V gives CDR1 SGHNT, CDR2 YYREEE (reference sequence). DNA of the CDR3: TGTGCCAGCAGCTTCGCCCCCTCACAGGGCAATGAGCAGTTCTTC. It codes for CASSFAPSQGNEQFF. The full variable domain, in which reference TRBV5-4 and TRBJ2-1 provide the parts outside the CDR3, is ETGVTQSPTHLIKTRGQQVTLRCSSQSGHNTVSWYQQALGQGPQFIFQYYREEENGRGNFPPRFSGLQFPNYSSELNVNALELDDSALYLCASSFAPSQGNEQFFGPGTRLTVL.

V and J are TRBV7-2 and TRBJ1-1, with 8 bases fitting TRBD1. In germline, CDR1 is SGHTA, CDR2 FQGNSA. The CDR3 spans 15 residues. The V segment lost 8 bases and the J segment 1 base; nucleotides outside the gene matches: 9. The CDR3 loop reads CASGLGDRRNTEAFF. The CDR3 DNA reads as TGTGCCAGCGGCCTGGGGGACAGGCGGAACACTGAAGCTTTCTTT.

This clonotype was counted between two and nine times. The CDR3 sequence: CASSESGDPTEAFF. The CDR3 bases are TGCGCCAGCAGTGAATCAGGGGACCCTACTGAAGCTTTCTTT. The chain carries TRBV10-1 and TRBJ1-1; D perhaps matches TRBD1 (6 bases). Per germline, CDR1 WNHNN and CDR2 SYGVQD (reference sequence). The CDR3 contains 14 residues. V shed 3 bases and J shed 5 bases, with 13 bases lying between them.

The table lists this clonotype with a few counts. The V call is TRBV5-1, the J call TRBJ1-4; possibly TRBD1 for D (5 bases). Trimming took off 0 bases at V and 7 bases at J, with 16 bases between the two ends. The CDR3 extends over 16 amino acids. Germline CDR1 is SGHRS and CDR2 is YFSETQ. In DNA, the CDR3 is TGCGCCAGCAGCTTGGCCGTTTCGTCAGGGTTTGAAAAACTGTTTTTT. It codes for CASSLAVSSGFEKLFF.

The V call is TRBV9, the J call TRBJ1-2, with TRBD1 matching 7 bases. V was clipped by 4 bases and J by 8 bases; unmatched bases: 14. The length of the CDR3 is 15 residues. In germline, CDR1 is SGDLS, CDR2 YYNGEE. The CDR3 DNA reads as TGTGCCAGCAGCCCGTCACCGACAGGGCTAGGAGGCTACACCTTC. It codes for CASSPSPTGLGGYTF.

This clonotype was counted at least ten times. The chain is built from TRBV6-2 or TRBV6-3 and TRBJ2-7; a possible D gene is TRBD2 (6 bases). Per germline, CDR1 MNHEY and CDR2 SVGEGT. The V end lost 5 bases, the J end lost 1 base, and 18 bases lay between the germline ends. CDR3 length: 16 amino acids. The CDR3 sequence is CASSDPGSGLSYEQYF. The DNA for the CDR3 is TGTGCCAGCAGTGACCCGGGAAGCGGGTTATCCTACGAGCAGTACTTC.

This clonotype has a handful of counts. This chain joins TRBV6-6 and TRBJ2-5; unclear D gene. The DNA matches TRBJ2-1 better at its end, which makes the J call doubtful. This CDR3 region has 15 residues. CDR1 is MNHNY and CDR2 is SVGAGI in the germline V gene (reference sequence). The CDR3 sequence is CASSSALLGNNEQFF. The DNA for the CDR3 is TGTGCCAGCAGTTCCGCACTACTGGGAAACAATGAGCAGTTCTTC.

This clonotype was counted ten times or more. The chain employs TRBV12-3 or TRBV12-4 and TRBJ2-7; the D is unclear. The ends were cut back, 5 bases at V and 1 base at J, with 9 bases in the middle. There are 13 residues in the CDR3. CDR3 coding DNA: TGTGCCAGCAGTCTGGCCGCTTCCTACGAGCAGTACTTC. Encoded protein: CASSLAASYEQYF.

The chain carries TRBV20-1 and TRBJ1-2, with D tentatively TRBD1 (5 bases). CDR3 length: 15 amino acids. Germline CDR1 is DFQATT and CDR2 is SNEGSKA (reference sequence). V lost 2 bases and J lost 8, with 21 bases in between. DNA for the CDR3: TGCAGTGCTAGAAAAAGAGACAGTATAACGGGGGGCTACACCTTC. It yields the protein CSARKRDSITGGYTF.

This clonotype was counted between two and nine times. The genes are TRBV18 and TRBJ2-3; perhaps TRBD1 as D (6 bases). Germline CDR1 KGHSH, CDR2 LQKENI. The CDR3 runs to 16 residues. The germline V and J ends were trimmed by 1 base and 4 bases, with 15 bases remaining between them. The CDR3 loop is CASSPRQQGTADTQYF. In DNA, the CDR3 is TGTGCCAGCTCACCACGGCAACAGGGTACGGCAGATACGCAGTATTTT.

The CDR3 protein is CASSLPGREKLFF. The CDR3 bases are TGTGCCAGCAGCCTTCCCGGGCGCGAAAAACTGTTTTTT. V usage is TRBV3-1 and J usage is TRBJ1-4; D is unclear. The CDR3 runs to 13 residues. The V end lost 4 bases, the J end lost 8 bases, and 11 bases lay between the germline ends. Per the germline V gene, CDR1 is LGHDT and CDR2 is YNNKEL (reference sequence).